Below, 15 T cell receptor beta chains from the same sample are listed, as sequenced in a study of T cells in tumors after PD-1 blockade. This table comes from immunoSEQ multiplex PCR, and its TCRdb copy is limited to in-frame clones, with some not included. The profile covers fewer than 55,000 clones, with 65% to 85% appearing a single time and 4% to 5% taken by the ten largest. The source material was PBMCs, sampled before anti-PD-1 treatment. The source of these receptors is a human donor with basal cell carcinoma.

The V and J genes are TRBV5-1 and TRBJ1-1; D is uncertain. V lost 2 bases to trimming and J lost 3 bases, with 11 bases between them. CDR1 is SGHRS and CDR2 is YFSETQ in the germline V gene. This CDR3 contains 14 residues. This CDR3 reads CASSFEGLDTEAFF. Written as DNA, the CDR3 is TGCGCCAGCAGCTTCGAGGGATTGGACACTGAAGCTTTCTTT.

The chain uses TRBV4-1 and TRBJ1-4; 8 nucleotides line up with TRBD1. V shed 3 bases, J shed 1 base, and the junction held 7 bases outside the gene matches. Germline assignment: CDR1 MGHRA and CDR2 YSYEKL. The CDR3 consists of 17 residues. The CDR3 protein is CASSQASQGGTNEKLFF. For the CDR3, the DNA is TGCGCCAGCAGCCAGGCTTCACAGGGGGGAACTAATGAAAAACTGTTTTTT.

The chain combines TRBV6-5 with TRBJ2-5; 8 nucleotides agree with TRBD2. The CDR3 length is 14 residues. Trimming cost V 8 bases and J 1 base; bases outside gene matches: 6. The V gene's germline CDR1 is MNHEY and CDR2 SVGAGI. In nucleotides, the CDR3 is TGTGCCAGCCCCGGGGGGGGGTTCCAAGAGACCCAGTACTTC. Protein sequence: CASPGGGFQETQYF.

J is TRBJ1-5 and V is TRBV30, with TRBD1 identical over 8 bases. V gave up 3 bases and J gave up 7 bases; unmatched junction bases: 11. CDR1 is GTSNPN and CDR2 is SVGIG in the germline V gene (reference sequence). The CDR3 spans 15 residues. CDR3 region: CAWSWQGAGRQPQHF. The CDR3 nucleotides are TGTGCCTGGAGCTGGCAGGGGGCAGGAAGGCAGCCCCAGCATTTT.

The chain joins TRBV5-1 to TRBJ2-5; TRBD1 matches at 7 bases. The J segment lost 5 bases and the V segment lost 5 bases, leaving 15 bases of the junction unmatched. Germline assignment: CDR1 SGHRS and CDR2 YFSETQ. This CDR3 contains 16 residues. CDR3 loop: CASRQGLDFKFETQYF. CDR3 sequence (DNA): TGCGCCAGCAGACAGGGGCTGGACTTCAAATTTGAGACCCAGTACTTC.

The chain has TRBV2 and TRBJ2-7; D is perhaps TRBD1 (5 bases). The CDR3 spans 14 residues. The germline CDR1 and CDR2 sequences are SNHLY and FYNNEI. Deletions cut 6 bases from V and 2 bases from J, with 14 bases between. The CDR3 DNA reads TGTGCCAGCAGGCTTGGGCAGGGTACCTACGAGCAGTACTTC. Residues: CASRLGQGTYEQYF.

This chain joins TRBV10-3 and TRBJ1-1; D may be TRBD1 (6 bases). CDR3 length: 14 amino acids. The germline V gene has CDR1 ENHRY and CDR2 SYGVKD. V lost 7 bases and J 3 bases, leaving 15 bases between the germline ends. The CDR3 region has the DNA TGTGCCATCACCCCGGGACACCCTGACACTGAAGCTTTCTTT. Translation: CAITPGHPDTEAFF.

The CDR3 loop reads CSVVLSYEQYF. CDR3 in DNA: TGCAGCGTTGTGCTTTCTTACGAGCAGTACTTC. The chain uses TRBV29-1 and TRBJ2-7; the D is unclear. V was trimmed by 4 bases and J by 4 bases, leaving 8 bases between them. The CDR3 covers 11 residues. Germline CDR1 reads SQVTM; CDR2 reads ANQGSEA.

The chain employs TRBV21-1 and TRBJ1-5. TRBV21-1 has pseudogene status. This CDR3 is 14 amino acids long. The DNA of the CDR3 is TGTGCCAGCAGCAGTTCTATAGGCCATCAGCCCCAGCATTTT. Protein: CASSSSIGHQPQHF.

The V and J genes are TRBV5-1 and TRBJ2-7; 7 nucleotides line up with TRBD1. CDR3 size: 16 residues. V lost 2 bases, J lost 4 bases, and 12 bases stayed unmatched. The germline gives CDR1 SGHRS, CDR2 YFSETQ. The CDR3 DNA sequence: TGCGCCAGCAGCTTAGAAGTTGAGAGGGGGCTGTACGAGCAGTACTTC. Its protein product is CASSLEVERGLYEQYF. Filled out from reference TRBV5-1 and TRBJ2-7, the complete variable domain reads KAGVTQTPRYLIKTRGQQVTLSCSPISGHRSVSWYQQTPGQGLQFLFEYFSETQRNKGNFPGRFSGRQFSNSRSEMNVSTLELGDSALYLCASSLEVERGLYEQYFGPGTRLTVT.

The J gene is TRBJ1-1, the V gene TRBV19; D remains ambiguous. Trimming left V 1 base short and J 0 bases short, with 9 bases between. There are 15 residues in the CDR3. CDR1 and CDR2 from the germline V gene are LNHDA and SQIVND (reference sequence). CDR3 sequence reads: CASSIGAGLNTEAFF. CDR3 nucleotides: TGTGCCAGTAGTATAGGAGCCGGATTGAACACTGAAGCTTTCTTT. The whole variable domain, filled in from reference TRBV19 and TRBJ1-1, reads DGGITQSPKYLFRKEGQNVTLSCEQNLNHDAMYWYRQDPGQGLRLIYYSQIVNDFQKGDIAEGYSVSREKKESFPLTVTSAQKNPTAFYLCASSIGAGLNTEAFFGQGTRLTVV.

The J gene is TRBJ2-7, the V gene TRBV5-1, with 10 bases matching TRBD2. Germline CDR1 and CDR2: SGHRS and YFSETQ. CDR3 length equals 19 residues. Germline trimming cut 0 bases from V and 6 bases from J; bases unmatched to any gene: 18. The CDR3 DNA reads as TGCGCCAGCAGCTTGGTGGCTAGCGGGGGCTTACGTGGGGGCTCCGAGCAGTACTTC. This gives the protein CASSLVASGGLRGGSEQYF.

The J gene is TRBJ2-7, the V gene TRBV6-5; TRBD2 aligns across 12 bases. J gave up 2 bases and V 6 bases, and 5 bases lay outside the gene matches. CDR3 length equals 15 residues. Germline CDR1 reads MNHEY; CDR2 reads SVGAGI. This chain's CDR3 is CASRQTSGGPYEQYF. CDR3 DNA: TGTGCCAGCAGGCAAACTAGCGGGGGGCCCTACGAGCAGTACTTC.

CDR3 protein: CASSYRREIGTEQYF. The DNA for the CDR3 is TGTGCCAGCAGTTACCGGCGGGAAATTGGGACGGAGCAGTACTTC. This chain joins TRBV6-5 and TRBJ2-7, with a possible D match to TRBD2 (6 bases). The CDR3 extends over 15 amino acids. V dropped 2 bases and J dropped 7 bases, with 18 bases sitting between them. CDR1 is MNHEY, CDR2 SVGAGI, per germline.

There are a few counts of this clone. The chain employs TRBV5-4 and TRBJ2-2; no firm D call. The CDR3 consists of 14 residues. The V end was cut by 5 bases, the J end by 1 base, with 9 bases between. The V gene's germline CDR1 is SGHNT and CDR2 YYREEE (reference sequence). The CDR3 DNA follows: TGTGCCAGCAGACTTGTGGGGAACACCGGGGAGCTGTTTTTT. It is translated as CASRLVGNTGELFF.